Listed below are T cell receptor beta chains from one sample, sequenced in a study of T cell responses to AZD1222 COVID-19 vaccine. Sequenced by immunoSEQ multiplex PCR; TCRdb stores in-frame clones only, minus some. The sample lists roughly 80,000 clones, roughly 90% occurring once. Source: peripheral blood, taken on day 0 of MenACWY control vaccination. The receptors derive from an adult in good health. The CDR3 runs from the conserved cysteine through the conserved F or W. A D gene is named only where the DNA matches it firmly. Rows may omit the clone size; those that give it use once, few, many or a size class.

j_gene | abundance | v_gene | d_gene | CDR3nt | CDR3aa
TRBJ1-5 | . | TRBV4-3 | . | TGCGCCAGCAGCCAAGACGCAGGGGCTGTTCAGCCCCAGCATTTT | CASSQDAGAVQPQHF
TRBJ1-3 | . | TRBV5-1 | . | TGCGCCAGCAGCCTCAGAGGTTCTGGAAACACCATATATTTT | CASSLRGSGNTIYF
TRBJ2-2 | once | TRBV5-1 | TRBD1 | TGCGCCAGCAGCTTGGCGGACAGGGTTACCGGGGAGCTGTTTTTT | CASSLADRVTGELFF
TRBJ2-1 | . | TRBV3-1/TRBV3-2 | . | TGTGCCAGCAGCCAAGCAGGGAATGAGCAGTTCTTC | CASSQAGNEQFF
TRBJ1-2 | once | TRBV11-3 | . | TGTGCCAGCAGCTTAGGATTCGGAGAGGGCTATGGCTACACCTTC | CASSLGFGEGYGYTF
TRBJ2-1 | . | TRBV6-5 | TRBD2 | TGTGCCAGCAGTTCTAGCGGGCCATACAATGAGCAGTTCTTC | CASSSSGPYNEQFF
TRBJ2-7 | . | TRBV14 | TRBD2 | TGTGCCAGCAGCCCTCTTAGCGGGGTTAGCTCCTACGAGCAGTACTTC | CASSPLSGVSSYEQYF
TRBJ1-2 | . | TRBV28 | TRBD1 | TGTGCCAGCAGTTTCTCGCCGGGACAGGGTTTATCTGGCTACACCTTC | CASSFSPGQGLSGYTF
TRBJ2-7 | . | TRBV6-5 | TRBD2 | TGTGCCAGCAGACCAAGCGGGGGAGGGACCTACGAGCAGTACTTC | CASRPSGGGTYEQYF
TRBJ2-5 | once | TRBV24-1 | TRBD1 | TGTGCCACCAGTGATCGGGACAGGGGGCCAAGTAACGGAGAGACCCAGTACTTC | CATSDRDRGPSNGETQYF
TRBJ2-2 | . | TRBV7-3 | . | TGTGCCAGCAGCTTAAGGCAGAGTGGCGGGGAGCTGTTTTTT | CASSLRQSGGELFF
TRBJ1-5 | . | TRBV11-2 | . | TGTGCCAGCAGCTCAGGACAGTTCAATCAGCCCCAGCATTTT | CASSSGQFNQPQHF
TRBJ2-3 | once | TRBV24-1 | . | TGTGCCACCAGTGATTTCAGGCAGGGGCAATTGTCAGATACGCAGTATTTT | CATSDFRQGQLSDTQYF
TRBJ2-7 | once | TRBV3-1/TRBV3-2 | . | TGTGCCAGCAGCCAAGACGGGACTCCCTACGAGCAGTACTTC | CASSQDGTPYEQYF
TRBJ2-1 | few | TRBV4-3 | . | TGCGCCAGCAGCCAAATTAAGGTTTCGGGGGCGTACAATGAGCAGTTCTTC | CASSQIKVSGAYNEQFF
TRBJ1-6 | few | TRBV7-8 | . | TGTGCCAGCAGCTTAGCATATGGGGGCAATTCACCCCTCCACTTT | CASSLAYGGNSPLHF
TRBJ1-3 | . | TRBV7-7 | . | TGTGCTAGCAGCCCACCAACCGGGGCGTTTGGAAACACCATATATTTT | CASSPPTGAFGNTIYF
TRBJ2-5 | . | TRBV2 | . | TGTGCCAGCAGTGAGACCGGGATCCCCTTGCGAGAGACCCAGTACTTC | CASSETGIPLRETQYF
TRBJ1-2 | . | TRBV10-3 | TRBD1 | TGTGCCATCAGACAGGGGTCGGCAAGGGGCTACACCTTC | CAIRQGSARGYTF
TRBJ2-5 | . | TRBV6-2/TRBV6-3 | . | TGTGCCAGCAGTTACTCTGACCCCACAGAGACCCAGTACTTC | CASSYSDPTETQYF
TRBJ1-1 | . | TRBV5-4 | . | TGTGCCAGCAGCTTGTTTGGTACGTCTTCCCCAGCTTTCTTT | CASSLFGTSSPAFF
TRBJ2-3 | . | TRBV19 | TRBD2 | TGTGCCAGTAGGCAGGCGGGAGCAGATACGCAGTATTTT | CASRQAGADTQYF
TRBJ2-7 | . | TRBV11-1 | . | TGTGCCAGCAGCCCCAGGACAGTTTCTTACGAGCAGTACTTC | CASSPRTVSYEQYF
TRBJ2-2 | . | TRBV11-2 | TRBD2 | TGTGCCAGCAGCTTAGGCGGGGGGAACACCGGGGAGCTGTTTTTT | CASSLGGGNTGELFF
TRBJ2-2 | . | TRBV18 | . | TGTGCCAGCTCACCACGGGAGGCCCGTTTGGCCGGGGAGCTGTTTTTT | CASSPREARLAGELFF
TRBJ1-1 | . | TRBV13 | TRBD1 | TGTGCCAGCAGCTTACTGGACAGGGGGACTGAAGCTTTCTTT | CASSLLDRGTEAFF
TRBJ2-7 | . | TRBV7-2 | . | TGTGCCAGCAGCTTAGCTCCCACAAACAGCTACGAGCAGTACTTC | CASSLAPTNSYEQYF
TRBJ1-2 | . | TRBV10-3 | . | TGTGCCATCAGTGTCGCAGTTGGGCATGGCTACACCTTC | CAISVAVGHGYTF
TRBJ1-2 | . | TRBV6-4 | . | TGTGCCAGCATCGGACCCCCAGGGAGCGGGGATAGGGCTAACTATGGCTACACCTTC | CASIGPPGSGDRANYGYTF
TRBJ2-1 | few | TRBV30 | . | TGTGCCTGGAGTGTAAGGGTTTGGGGTGCGTCCTCCAATGAGCAGTTCTTC | CAWSVRVWGASSNEQFF
TRBJ2-7 | . | TRBV29-1 | . | TGCAGCGTTGAGGTGGGGGGGGCTTACGAGCAGTACTTC | CSVEVGGAYEQYF
TRBJ2-1 | . | TRBV28 | TRBD2 | TGTGCCAGCAGTTTTGTGACTAGCGGCCCCAATGAGCAGTTCTTC | CASSFVTSGPNEQFF
TRBJ2-7 | . | TRBV19 | . | TGTGCCAGTAGTATAGGAATTGACGGAACCTACGAGCAGTACTTC | CASSIGIDGTYEQYF
TRBJ2-5 | . | TRBV7-9 | . | TGTGCCAGCAGCCTCCCCTTAGGTGACCAGTACTTC | CASSLPLGDQYF
TRBJ1-3 | . | TRBV5-6 | . | TGTGCCAGCAGCTTGGAGGGACGGCGGCTCGGAAACACCATATATTTT | CASSLEGRRLGNTIYF
TRBJ1-2 | . | TRBV6-5 | TRBD1 | TGTGCCAGCTTAGACAGGGCCGGTGGCTACACCTTC | CASLDRAGGYTF
TRBJ1-1 | . | TRBV6-5 | TRBD1 | TGTGCCAGCTCCCGGGAGGGGGCGACTGAAGCTTTCTTT | CASSREGATEAFF
TRBJ2-7 | . | TRBV28 | TRBD2 | TGTGCCAGCAAGAGCTCGGCGGGGGGCGCCTACGAGCAGTACTTC | CASKSSAGGAYEQYF
TRBJ1-3 | . | TRBV7-8 | . | TGTGCCAGCAGCTTACCCGGTGTCCTAAACTCTGGAAACACCATATATTTT | CASSLPGVLNSGNTIYF
TRBJ1-2 | few | TRBV29-1 | TRBD1 | TGCAGCGTTGACGGGACAGGGAACTATGGCTACACCTTC | CSVDGTGNYGYTF
TRBJ1-2 | . | TRBV7-9 | . | TGTGCCAGCAGCTTGAGCAGGGTTGACCCTATCTATGGCTACACCTTC | CASSLSRVDPIYGYTF